This entry lists 3 T cell receptor beta chains sequenced from one sample in a study of T cells in Graves' hyperthyroidism and ophthalmopathy. RNA transcripts served as the template for amplifying TCR beta CDR3 regions. With the HTBI primer set, the TCR CDR3 went through a first round of RT-PCR. One entry per CDR3 protein, called by TCRdb with MiXCR from the multiplex PCR reads. The table has fewer than 500,000 distinct CDR3 sequences, roughly 12% seen once. What was sequenced was blood. These receptors were taken from a man younger than 45 with Graves' hyperthyroidism that later progressed to Graves' ophthalmopathy.

This clonotype showed up many times. The chain carries TRBV6-1 and TRBJ1-1; 8 positions match TRBD1. CDR3 length: 18 residues. V shed 5 bases, J shed 4 bases, and the junction held 18 bases outside the gene matches. Germline CDR1 is MNHNS and CDR2 is SASEGT. The CDR3 bases are TGTGCCAGCAGTCCACTTATCCCGGGACAGGCTCGGAGCACTGAAGCTTTCTTT. Translated: CASSPLIPGQARSTEAFF.

To note about this clonotype: This could be a read error, since a much larger clone is one nucleotide away. The gene calls are TRBV28 and TRBJ2-5; D ambiguous. In germline, CDR1 is MDHEN, CDR2 SYDVKM. The CDR3 contains 14 residues. V was clipped by 5 bases and J by 4 bases, with 14 bases between them. The CDR3 bases are TGTGCCAGCAGTCTTCGGGCAGAGGTAGAGACCCAGTACTTC. Its translation: CASSLRAEVETQYF.

This clonotype was detected many times. The CDR3 bases are TGTGCCAGCAGTGAGGAGGACAGTGAGCAGTTCTTC. Protein product: CASSEEDSEQFF. This rearrangement joins TRBV2 to TRBJ2-1; D may be TRBD1 (6 bases). Germline V gene data show CDR1 as SNHLY and CDR2 as FYNNEI. V was clipped by 3 bases and J by 9 bases, with 9 bases between them. CDR3 size: 12 residues.